This T cell receptor (beta chain) comes out of a study of cytomegalovirus exposure and HLA in healthy donors. Study findings and constraints: Later work associated 16,951 TCR beta sequences with HLA alleles at 0.05 false discovery rate. In a later analysis, most CMV-associated TCR beta chains appeared HLA-restricted. Per a later analysis, HLA-associated TCR beta chains showed more clonal expansion than other, equally common TCR beta chains.

Amplification used 60 Vbeta primers and 13 Jbeta primers. TCRdb's table, derived via immunoSEQ multiplex PCR, lists solely in-frame clones and lacks some. The sample carries 200,000 to 250,000 clones, more than 60% recorded once. The CDR3 has 15 residues. In germline, CDR1 is SGDLS, CDR2 YYNGEE. V lost 2 bases and J lost 3; bases outside the gene matches: 7. Remarks on this clone: What it recognizes is unknown.

Sequencing was carried out using PBMCs. This clonotype was obtained from a woman between 25 and 40 years old in good health and CMV-seronegative. The chain couples TRBV9 to TRBJ1-1; 7 nucleotides match TRBD1. The CDR3 reads CASSVEQGPDTEAFF. Here the CDR3 DNA reads TGTGCCAGCAGCGTCGAACAGGGGCCAGACACTGAAGCTTTCTTT.